The 10 T cell receptor beta chains reported below all come from one sample, sequenced in a study of Ad26.COV2.S vaccination and SARS-CoV-2 variants. The treatment denotes: some 20 received Ad26.COV2.S at low or high dose, single or two shots; about five received placebo; per-sample allocation not given. Collection of samples fell on day 63 after the first vaccine or placebo injection. TCRdb's copy holds only in-frame clones and misses some; the assay was immunoSEQ multiplex PCR. The sample has approximately 350,000 clones, 87% seen once. The material sequenced was peripheral blood, taken in a trial of Ad26.COV2.S vaccine versus placebo. The receptors shown here come from a person aged 18-65 years who received the Ad26.COV2.S COVID-19 vaccine or a placebo.

The rearrangement uses TRBV6-2 or TRBV6-3 and TRBJ2-7; no definite D call. The germline V gene encodes CDR1 MNHEY and CDR2 SVGEGT. CDR3 length equals 14 residues. Trimming took off 7 bases at V and 2 bases at J, with 15 bases between the two ends. Here the CDR3 reads CASIPLQAPYEQYF. Here the CDR3 DNA reads TGTGCCAGCATCCCTCTGCAGGCACCCTACGAGCAGTACTTC.

The chain is built from TRBV6-1 and TRBJ2-1, with unresolved D. The CDR3 loop spans 12 amino acids. Trimming removed 2 bases from V and 7 bases from J, with 6 bases in between. Germline lookup yields CDR1 MNHNS and CDR2 SASEGT. The CDR3 spells CASSEPGNEQFF. CDR3 in DNA: TGTGCCAGCAGTGAACCTGGGAATGAGCAGTTCTTC.

The J gene is TRBJ2-1, the V gene TRBV25-1; D may be TRBD2 (6 bases). The CDR3 loop spans 13 amino acids. CDR1 and CDR2 from the germline V gene are MGHDK and SYGVNS. Trimming pared 5 bases from V and 8 bases from J, leaving 13 bases between. CDR3 protein: CASSPGGVDEQFF. Written as DNA, the CDR3 is TGTGCCAGCAGTCCCGGAGGGGTCGATGAGCAGTTCTTC.

The chain couples TRBV2 to TRBJ2-5, with a tentative D call TRBD2 (6 bases). Per the germline V gene, CDR1 is SNHLY and CDR2 is FYNNEI. V was cut by 7 bases and J by 3 bases, with 15 bases left in between. The length of the CDR3 is 14 residues. CDR3 DNA: TGTGCCAGCATTGTGGCGGGAAAGGAAGAGACCCAGTACTTC. Encoded protein: CASIVAGKEETQYF.

The chain uses TRBV5-1 and TRBJ1-3; D remains unclear. The length of the CDR3 is 13 residues. Trimming took 4 bases from V and 8 from J, leaving 13 bases between them. CDR1 SGHRS and CDR2 YFSETQ come from the germline V gene. This CDR3 is CASSPPEVDTIYF. CDR3 bases: TGCGCCAGCAGCCCTCCCGAGGTTGACACCATATATTTT. The full variable domain, its missing parts supplied by reference TRBV5-1 and TRBJ1-3, is KAGVTQTPRYLIKTRGQQVTLSCSPISGHRSVSWYQQTPGQGLQFLFEYFSETQRNKGNFPGRFSGRQFSNSRSEMNVSTLELGDSALYLCASSPPEVDTIYFGEGSWLTVV.

The chain combines TRBV19 with TRBJ2-2; D gene unclear. V was shortened by 7 bases and J by 9 bases, with 9 bases between the two germline ends. CDR1 and CDR2 (germline): LNHDA, SQIVND (reference sequence). This CDR3 is 11 amino acids long. CDR3 in DNA: TGTGCCAGTAAAGGAATATGGGAGCTGTTTTTT. Translated, it gives CASKGIWELFF.

The genes are TRBV4-1 and TRBJ2-2; 7 positions match TRBD2. J lost 4 bases, V lost 4 bases, and 3 bases had no gene match. Germline lookup yields CDR1 MGHRA and CDR2 YSYEKL. The CDR3 is 14 amino acids. The CDR3 here is CASSLQRGTGELFF. CDR3 in DNA: TGCGCCAGCAGCCTCCAGCGGGGCACCGGGGAGCTGTTTTTT.

V gene TRBV5-1 combines with J gene TRBJ1-2, with unresolved D. Per the germline V gene, CDR1 is SGHRS and CDR2 is YFSETQ. CDR3 length equals 14 residues. Trimming took 0 bases from V and 7 from J, leaving 13 bases between them. The CDR3 DNA is TGCGCCAGCAGCTTGGTTACAGAAGGACGTGGCTACACCTTC. As protein: CASSLVTEGRGYTF. Together with reference TRBV5-1 and TRBJ1-2, the CDR3 gives the full variable domain: KAGVTQTPRYLIKTRGQQVTLSCSPISGHRSVSWYQQTPGQGLQFLFEYFSETQRNKGNFPGRFSGRQFSNSRSEMNVSTLELGDSALYLCASSLVTEGRGYTFGSGTRLTVV.

V and J are TRBV11-2 and TRBJ2-2; 8 positions match TRBD1. Germline CDR1 is SGHAT and CDR2 is FQNNGV. The CDR3 is made up of 17 amino acids. The V segment lost 5 bases and the J segment 2 bases; nucleotides outside the gene matches: 10. For the CDR3, the DNA is TGTGCCAGCAGCCTCCACCCACAGGGGGGAAACACCGGGGAGCTGTTTTTT. Translated: CASSLHPQGGNTGELFF.

The J gene is TRBJ1-3, the V gene TRBV14, with D maybe TRBD1 (6 bases). Trimming took off 2 bases at V and 0 bases at J, with 14 bases between the two ends. The CDR3 spans 17 residues. The V gene's germline CDR1 is SGHDN and CDR2 FVKESK. This chain's CDR3 is CASSQQRQVLSGNTIYF. In DNA, the CDR3 is TGTGCCAGCAGCCAACAAAGACAGGTGCTCTCTGGAAACACCATATATTTT.